The 19 T cell receptor beta chains below were found in one sample sequenced in a study of T cells in Graves' hyperthyroidism and ophthalmopathy. Amplification of TCR beta CDR3 regions used RNA as the template. In the first-round RT-PCR of the TCR CDR3, the HTBI primer set was used. TCRdb re-analysed the multiplex PCR reads in MiXCR, keeping a single row per CDR3 protein. Among about 360,000 distinct CDR3 sequences, over 10% were seen once, and the ten largest hold 9.2%. Sequencing was done on a sample of blood. The receptor source for this set is a woman aged 18-29 years with Graves' hyperthyroidism.

This clonotype was observed many times. V usage is TRBV28 and J usage is TRBJ2-1, with 12 bases fitting TRBD2. Germline values: CDR1 MDHEN, CDR2 SYDVKM. The V gene end was trimmed by 5 bases and the J gene end by 5 bases; junction bases not matched to a gene: 7. The CDR3 has 16 residues. CDR3 sequence (DNA): TGTGCCAGCAGTCCCTCCGGGACTAGCGGGCACAATGAGCAGTTCTTC. This gives the protein CASSPSGTSGHNEQFF.

This clonotype appeared many times. V and J are TRBV27 and TRBJ2-2; 7 positions agree with TRBD1. Trimming took 4 bases from V and 7 from J; bases not matched to a gene: 3. The CDR3 sequence is 13 residues long. Germline CDR1 and CDR2: MNHEY and SMNVEV (reference sequence). For the CDR3, the DNA is TGTGCCAGCAGTTCGCGACAGGGCGGGGAGCTGTTTTTT. Translated: CASSSRQGGELFF.

The rearrangement uses TRBV7-8 and TRBJ2-5; TRBD1 aligns across 7 bases. J was trimmed by 12 bases and V by 6 bases; bases with no gene match: 7. This CDR3 contains 11 residues. Germline V gene lookup returns CDR1 SGHVS and CDR2 FQNEAQ. The CDR3 nucleotides read TGTGCCAGCAGTGAGACAGGGAAAAAGTACTTC. Its translation: CASSETGKKYF.

This clonotype has a handful of counts. V is TRBV7-6 and J is TRBJ2-3; a possible D gene is TRBD2 (6 bases). The CDR3 totals 17 residues. From germline, CDR1 is SGHVS and CDR2 FNYEAQ. V lost 1 base to trimming and J lost 2 bases, with 16 bases between them. CDR3 residues: CASSLEGTSAPTDTQYF. Written as DNA, the CDR3 is TGTGCCAGCAGCTTAGAAGGGACTTCAGCGCCCACAGATACGCAGTATTTT.

The chain couples TRBV4-3 to TRBJ2-7; possible D gene TRBD2, 5 bases. Judging by the DNA end, TRBJ2-1 fits better; the J call may be wrong. The CDR3 is 15 residues long. Germline V CDR1 and CDR2: LGHNA, YSLEER. The CDR3 spells CASSQGASSTYEQFF. As DNA, the CDR3 is TGCGCCAGCAGCCAAGGGGCTAGCTCAACCTACGAGCAGTTCTTC.

This clonotype occurred many times. The chain employs TRBV7-3 and TRBJ2-3; TRBD2 might be the D (5 bases). The CDR3 sequence is 13 residues long. Trimming removed 4 bases from V and 6 bases from J, with 11 bases in between. Germline V gene data show CDR1 as SGHTA and CDR2 as FQGTGA. CDR3 in DNA: TGTGCCAGCAGCTATAGAGAGGGCGATACGCAGTATTTT. Amino acid sequence: CASSYREGDTQYF.

This clonotype was observed a few times. The CDR3 loop reads CASSLGIPETQYF. CDR3 in DNA: TGCGCCAGTAGTCTTGGCATTCCGGAGACCCAGTACTTC. V gene TRBV4-1 combines with J gene TRBJ2-5; D gene ambiguous. Germline V gene data show CDR1 as MGHRA and CDR2 as YSYEKL. The CDR3 has 13 residues. Between the trimmed V and J ends, which lost 9 bases and 5 bases, there was a span of 16 bases.

This clonotype came up a few times. The chain recombines TRBV7-9 with TRBJ2-2, with TRBD2 matching 8 bases. CDR1 is SEHNR and CDR2 is FQNEAQ in the germline V gene (reference sequence). Trimming took 5 bases from V and 1 from J; bases not matched to a gene: 9. CDR3 length: 17 residues. DNA of the CDR3: TGTGCCAGCAGCCACCGCTGGCGGGGGGTGAACACCGGGGAGCTGTTTTTT. Its translation: CASSHRWRGVNTGELFF.

This clonotype was observed at least ten times. The CDR3 coding sequence is TGCGCCAGCAGCCAAGGGGGCACAGATACGCAGTATTTT. Its protein is CASSQGGTDTQYF. The rearrangement uses TRBV5-1 and TRBJ2-3; a weak D match, TRBD1 (5 bases). This CDR3 has 13 amino acids. Trimming stripped 4 bases from V and 1 base from J, with 7 bases between. Looked up from germline, CDR1 is SGHRS and CDR2 is YFSETQ. Variable domain in full (rest from reference TRBV5-1 and TRBJ2-3): KAGVTQTPRYLIKTRGQQVTLSCSPISGHRSVSWYQQTPGQGLQFLFEYFSETQRNKGNFPGRFSGRQFSNSRSEMNVSTLELGDSALYLCASSQGGTDTQYFGPGTRLTVL.

Ten or more counts support this clonotype. The V call is TRBV2, the J call TRBJ2-7; TRBD1 aligns across 7 bases. This CDR3 contains 14 residues. Trimming removed 8 bases from V and 5 bases from J; junction bases left unmatched: 12. CDR1 and CDR2 from the germline V gene are SNHLY and FYNNEI. CDR3 residues: CASAQGKVGNEQYF. As DNA, the CDR3 is TGTGCCAGCGCACAGGGGAAAGTGGGGAACGAGCAGTACTTC. Full variable domain (remainder filled in from reference TRBV2 and TRBJ2-7): EPEVTQTPSHQVTQMGQEVILRCVPISNHLYFYWYRQILGQKVEFLVSFYNNEISEKSEIFDDQFSVERPDGSNFTLKIRSTKLEDSAMYFCASAQGKVGNEQYFGPGTRLTVT.

This clonotype was counted at least ten times. The V and J genes are TRBV2 and TRBJ1-2; 7 bases are shared with TRBD1. V lost 0 bases and J lost 6; bases outside the gene matches: 4. Germline-derived CDR1 and CDR2 are SNHLY and FYNNEI. The CDR3 runs 14 residues. The CDR3 sequence is CASSEARTGDGYTF. The DNA for the CDR3 is TGTGCCAGCAGTGAAGCGCGTACAGGGGATGGCTACACCTTC.

This clonotype was observed at least ten times. The V gene is TRBV7-9, the J gene TRBJ1-2, with a tentative D call TRBD1 (5 bases). Trimming pared 3 bases from V and 6 bases from J, leaving 20 bases between. The CDR3 extends over 16 amino acids. Germline CDR1 is SEHNR and CDR2 is FQNEAQ (reference sequence). CDR3 DNA sequence: TGTGCCAGCAGCTTGAGTTCTTCCAGGGCGGAAAATGGCTACACCTTC. Its protein is CASSLSSSRAENGYTF.

This clonotype was recorded a few times. At one of its ends the junction is not consistent with the germline gene, which may arise from a read error. This chain joins TRBV5-6 and TRBJ1-1; D uncertain. Germline V lookup: CDR1 SGHDT, CDR2 YYEEEE. The CDR3 has 14 amino acids. CDR3 DNA: TGTGCCAGCAGCTACCGAAGGAGGAACATTGAAGCTTTCTTT. Its translation is CASSYRRRNIEAFF.

This clonotype has a count of ten or more. The chain employs TRBV18 and TRBJ2-3; TRBD2 aligns across 8 bases. The CDR3 extends over 14 amino acids. The ends lost 3 bases at V and 3 bases at J; junction bases unmatched: 2. CDR1 is KGHSH and CDR2 is LQKENI in the germline V gene. The CDR3 coding sequence is TGTGCCAGCTCACCCAGACTAGCGACAGATACGCAGTATTTT. Translating gives CASSPRLATDTQYF.

The rearrangement uses TRBV20-1 and TRBJ2-3, with 14 bases matching TRBD2. This CDR3 spans 18 amino acids. V trimming: 0 bases; J trimming: 1 base; junction bases outside the gene matches: 6. CDR1 is DFQATT and CDR2 is SNEGSKA in the germline V gene (reference sequence). The CDR3 sequence is CSARDWTSGGIRTDTQYF. The CDR3 DNA reads as TGCAGTGCTAGAGATTGGACTAGCGGGGGGATTCGCACAGATACGCAGTATTTT.

The V call is TRBV10-3, the J call TRBJ2-3; D possibly corresponds to TRBD1 (6 bases). The CDR3 is 15 residues long. Germline V gives CDR1 ENHRY, CDR2 SYGVKD. Trimming removed 4 bases from V and 0 bases from J, with 11 bases in between. The CDR3 nucleotides are TGTGCCATCAGTGGAAGGACAGTAAGCACAGATACGCAGTATTTT. Translating it yields CAISGRTVSTDTQYF.

This chain connects TRBV6-2 or TRBV6-3 to TRBJ2-1; D possibly matches TRBD1 or TRBD2 (5 bases each). The CDR3 length is 13 residues. Germline V gives CDR1 MNHEY, CDR2 SVGEGT. Trimming cost V 6 bases and J 15 bases, with 21 bases left between them. This CDR3 reads CASSPTGAPRGFF. The CDR3 DNA is TGTGCCAGCAGCCCAACCGGGGCTCCACGAGGGTTCTTC.

J is TRBJ2-5 and V is TRBV12-3 or TRBV12-4, with TRBD2 as a possible D gene (5 bases). The CDR3 is 12 residues long. Deletions cut 1 base from V and 13 bases from J, with 13 bases between. For the CDR3, the DNA is TGTGCCAGCAGTTTAGGTGAGACAAGCGGGTACTTC. It encodes CASSLGETSGYF.

This clonotype was detected many times. The V and J genes are TRBV11-2 and TRBJ2-3, with unresolved D. Trimming pared 3 bases from V and 0 bases from J, leaving 13 bases between. Germline assignment: CDR1 SGHAT and CDR2 FQNNGV. The CDR3 is 16 residues long. The CDR3 sequence is CASSLVPVSSTDTQYF. The CDR3 DNA reads TGTGCCAGCAGCTTGGTACCCGTAAGTAGCACAGATACGCAGTATTTT.